The T cell receptor (beta chain) under discussion was sequenced for a study of shared clonotypes between healthy human individuals. This table comes from immunoSEQ multiplex PCR, and its TCRdb copy is limited to in-frame clones, with some not included. This repertoire shows over a million clones, 70% to 80% found once; its top ten account for over 1.3%. CDR1 is SGHNT, CDR2 YYREEE, per germline (reference sequence). V lost 3 bases and J 10 bases, leaving 14 bases between the germline ends. The CDR3 spans 14 residues. The clonotype was recovered from a man younger than 35 in good health. The chain has TRBV5-4 and TRBJ1-6; D might be TRBD1 (5 bases). The source material was memory CD4+ T cells sorted from blood. Subset described: CD45RA-negative fraction. CDR3 sequence reads: CASSSGGATSPLHF. The CDR3 nucleotides read TGTGCCAGCAGCTCAGGAGGGGCCACCTCACCCCTCCACTTT.